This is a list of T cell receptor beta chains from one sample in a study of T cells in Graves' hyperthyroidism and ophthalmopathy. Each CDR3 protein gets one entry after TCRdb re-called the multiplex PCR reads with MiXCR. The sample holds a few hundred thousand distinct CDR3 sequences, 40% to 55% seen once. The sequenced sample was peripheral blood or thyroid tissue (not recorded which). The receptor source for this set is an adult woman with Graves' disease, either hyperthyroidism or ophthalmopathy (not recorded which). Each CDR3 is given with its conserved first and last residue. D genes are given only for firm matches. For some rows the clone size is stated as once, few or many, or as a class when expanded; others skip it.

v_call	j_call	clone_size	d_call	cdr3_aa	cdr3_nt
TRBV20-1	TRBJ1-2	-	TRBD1	CSARVGRGQAYGYTF	TGCAGTGCTAGAGTCGGGCGGGGACAGGCCTATGGCTACACCTTC
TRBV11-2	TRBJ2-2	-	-	CASSFETAGWELFF	TGTGCCAGCAGCTTCGAGACGGCCGGGTGGGAGCTGTTTTTT
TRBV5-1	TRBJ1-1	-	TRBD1	CASSWRTGNTEAFF	TGCGCCAGCAGCTGGAGGACAGGCAACACTGAAGCTTTCTTT
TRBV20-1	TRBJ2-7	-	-	CSTSGWTYEQYF	TGCAGTACTTCAGGGTGGACCTACGAGCAGTACTTC
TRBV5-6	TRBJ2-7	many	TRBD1	CASQLTGDYEQYF	TGTGCCAGCCAACTGACAGGGGACTACGAGCAGTACTTC
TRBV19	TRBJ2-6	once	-	CASSISGNTGANVLTF	TGTGCCAGTAGTATAAGTGGGAACACTGGGGCCAACGTCCTGACTTTC
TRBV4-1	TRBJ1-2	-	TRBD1	CASSQKTGTRNYGYTF	TGCGCCAGCAGCCAGAAGACAGGGACGAGGAACTATGGCTACACCTTC
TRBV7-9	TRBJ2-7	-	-	CASSYGRGEQYF	TGTGCCAGCAGTTATGGACGAGGCGAGCAGTACTTC
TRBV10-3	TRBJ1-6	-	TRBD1	CAISGQGDSSYNSPLHF	TGTGCCATCAGTGGACAGGGGGATAGCTCCTATAATTCACCCCTCCACTTT
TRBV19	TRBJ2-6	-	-	CASRPYTGANVLTF	TGTGCCAGTAGGCCGTACACCGGGGCCAACGTCCTGACTTTC
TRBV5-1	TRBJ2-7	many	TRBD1	CASSPYRGEQYF	TGCGCCAGCAGCCCCTACAGGGGCGAGCAGTACTTC
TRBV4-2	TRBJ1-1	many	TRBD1	CASSPGQGRGGYTEAFF	TGTGCCAGCAGCCCGGGACAGGGAAGGGGGGGCTACACTGAAGCTTTCTTT
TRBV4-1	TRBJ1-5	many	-	CASSQGLNSNQPQHF	TGCGCCAGCAGCCAAGGTCTAAATAGCAATCAGCCCCAGCATTTT
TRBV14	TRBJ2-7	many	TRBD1	CASSQETGRSYEQYF	TGTGCCAGCAGCCAAGAGACAGGGCGGTCGTACGAGCAGTACTTC
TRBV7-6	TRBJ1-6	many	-	CASSSTGTINSPLHF	TGTGCCAGCAGCTCCACAGGGACCATCAATTCACCCCTCCACTTT
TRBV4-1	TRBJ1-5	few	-	CASSQEVRTARTLNQPQHF	TGCGCCAGCAGCCAAGAAGTGAGGACAGCTCGAACACTTAATCAGCCCCAGCATTTT
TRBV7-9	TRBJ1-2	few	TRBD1	CVSSFGGGQWVHTF	TGTGTCAGCAGCTTCGGCGGGGGACAGTGGGTTCATACCTTC
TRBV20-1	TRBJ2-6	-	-	CSARYGGNVLTF	TGCAGTGCTAGGTATGGGGGCAACGTCCTGACTTTC
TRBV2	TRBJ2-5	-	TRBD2	CAGTSGRNQETQYF	TGTGCTGGGACTAGCGGGAGGAACCAAGAGACCCAGTACTTC
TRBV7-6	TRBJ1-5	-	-	CASSPQTGYEHF	TGCGCCAGCAGCCCACAAACGGGCTACGAGCATTTT
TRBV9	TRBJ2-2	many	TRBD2	CASSASGRVNTGELFF	TGTGCCAGCAGCGCTAGCGGGAGGGTGAACACCGGGGAGCTGTTTTTT
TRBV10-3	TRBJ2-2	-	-	CAISSGESGNTGELFF	TGTGCCATCAGTTCGGGAGAGAGTGGAAACACCGGGGAGCTGTTTTTT
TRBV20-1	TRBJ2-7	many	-	CSARLVDSYEQYF	TGCAGTGCTAGACTCGTGGACAGCTACGAGCAGTACTTC
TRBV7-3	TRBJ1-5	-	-	CASSLSGGNRNQPQHF	TGTGCCAGCAGCTTAAGCGGCGGCAACCGTAATCAGCCCCAGCATTTT
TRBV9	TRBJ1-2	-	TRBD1	CASSEEPGQGYGYTF	TGTGCCAGCAGCGAGGAGCCGGGACAGGGTTATGGCTACACCTTC
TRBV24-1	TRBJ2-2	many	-	CATSDLAFGVPGELFF	TGTGCCACCAGTGATTTGGCGTTTGGGGTACCCGGGGAGCTGTTTTTT
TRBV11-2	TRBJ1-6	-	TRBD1	CASSLDRFEAPLHF	TGTGCCAGCAGCCTGGACAGGTTTGAGGCGCCCCTCCACTTT
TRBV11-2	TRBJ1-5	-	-	CASSLGAGVDQPQHF	TGTGCCAGCAGCTTAGGGGCAGGCGTTGATCAGCCCCAGCATTTT
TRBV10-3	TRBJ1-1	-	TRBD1	CAISAGQGNEAFF	TGTGCCATCAGTGCAGGACAGGGGAATGAAGCTTTCTTT
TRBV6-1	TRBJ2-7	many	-	CASRLKDPYEQYF	TGTGCCAGCAGGCTCAAAGACCCCTACGAGCAGTACTTC
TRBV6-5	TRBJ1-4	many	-	CASSYFIDEKLFF	TGTGCCAGCAGTTACTTTATAGATGAAAAACTGTTTTTT
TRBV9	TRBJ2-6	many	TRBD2	CASSSGGGANVLTF	TGTGCCAGCAGCTCGGGGGGAGGCGCCAACGTCCTGACTTTC
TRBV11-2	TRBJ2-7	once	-	CASKKTTASYEQYF	TGTGCCAGCAAAAAGACTACGGCTAGCTACGAGCAGTACTTC